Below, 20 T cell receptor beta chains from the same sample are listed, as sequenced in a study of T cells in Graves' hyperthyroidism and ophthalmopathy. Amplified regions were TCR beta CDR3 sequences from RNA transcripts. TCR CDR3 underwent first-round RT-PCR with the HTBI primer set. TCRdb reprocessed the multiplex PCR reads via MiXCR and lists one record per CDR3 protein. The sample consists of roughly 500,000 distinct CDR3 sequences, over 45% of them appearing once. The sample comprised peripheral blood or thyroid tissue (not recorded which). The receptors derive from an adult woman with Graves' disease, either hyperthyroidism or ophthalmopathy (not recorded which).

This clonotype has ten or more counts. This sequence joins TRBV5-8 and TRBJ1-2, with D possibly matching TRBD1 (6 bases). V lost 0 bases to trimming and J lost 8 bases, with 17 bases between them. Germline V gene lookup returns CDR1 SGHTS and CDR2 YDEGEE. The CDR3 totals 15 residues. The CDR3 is CASSLGQGFMGGYTF. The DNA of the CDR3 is TGTGCCAGCAGCTTGGGGCAGGGGTTTATGGGCGGCTACACCTTC.

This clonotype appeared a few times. CDR3 sequence reads: CASSFGEEQPQHF. The CDR3 region has the DNA TGTGCCAGCAGTTTTGGGGAAGAGCAGCCCCAGCATTTT. J is TRBJ1-5 and V is TRBV12-3 or TRBV12-4, with D uncertain. The CDR3 is 13 amino acids. The V end was cut by 3 bases, the J end by 7 bases, with 10 bases between.

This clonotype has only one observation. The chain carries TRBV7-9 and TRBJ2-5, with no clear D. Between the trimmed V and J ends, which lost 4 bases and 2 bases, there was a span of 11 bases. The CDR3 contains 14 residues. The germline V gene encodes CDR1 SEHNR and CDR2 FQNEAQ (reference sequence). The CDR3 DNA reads TGTGCCAGCAGCTCCATACCCCCTCAAGAGACCCAGTACTTC. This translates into CASSSIPPQETQYF.

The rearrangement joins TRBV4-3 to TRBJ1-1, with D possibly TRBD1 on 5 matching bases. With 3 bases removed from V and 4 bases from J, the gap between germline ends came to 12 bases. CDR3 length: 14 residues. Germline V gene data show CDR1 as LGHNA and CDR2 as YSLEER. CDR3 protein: CASSQAGGATEAFF. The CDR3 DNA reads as TGCGCCAGCAGCCAGGCGGGCGGGGCCACTGAAGCTTTCTTT.

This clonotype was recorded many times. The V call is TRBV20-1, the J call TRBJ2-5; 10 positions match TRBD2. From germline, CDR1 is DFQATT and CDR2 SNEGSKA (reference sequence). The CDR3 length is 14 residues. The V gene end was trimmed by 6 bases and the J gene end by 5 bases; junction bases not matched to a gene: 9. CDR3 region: CSATLAGVSETQYF. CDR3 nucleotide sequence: TGCAGTGCAACCCTAGCGGGAGTTTCCGAGACCCAGTACTTC.

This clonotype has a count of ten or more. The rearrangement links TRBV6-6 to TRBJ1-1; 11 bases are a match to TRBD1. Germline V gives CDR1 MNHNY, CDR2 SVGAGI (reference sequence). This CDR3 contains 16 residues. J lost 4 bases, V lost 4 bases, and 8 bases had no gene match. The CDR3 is CASSFDGTGGRTEAFF. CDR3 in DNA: TGTGCCAGCAGTTTCGACGGGACAGGGGGACGCACTGAAGCTTTCTTT.

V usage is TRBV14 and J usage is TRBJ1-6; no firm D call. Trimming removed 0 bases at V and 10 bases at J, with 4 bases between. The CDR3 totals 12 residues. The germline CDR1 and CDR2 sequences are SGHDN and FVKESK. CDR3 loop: CASSQDGSPLHF. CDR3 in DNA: TGTGCCAGCAGCCAAGACGGATCACCCCTCCACTTT.

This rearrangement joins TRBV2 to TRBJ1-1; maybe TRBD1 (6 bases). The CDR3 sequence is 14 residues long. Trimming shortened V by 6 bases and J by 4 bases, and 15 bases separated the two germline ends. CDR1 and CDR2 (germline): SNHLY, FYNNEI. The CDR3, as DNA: TGTGCCAGCAGAAGGGACACGGTCGGCACTGAAGCTTTCTTT. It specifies CASRRDTVGTEAFF.

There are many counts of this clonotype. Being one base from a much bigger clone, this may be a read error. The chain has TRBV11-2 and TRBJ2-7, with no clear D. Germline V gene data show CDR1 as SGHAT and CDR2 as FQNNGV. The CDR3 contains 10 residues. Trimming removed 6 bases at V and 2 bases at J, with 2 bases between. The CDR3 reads CASSTYEQYF. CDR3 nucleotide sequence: TGTGCCAGCAGTACCTACGAGCAGTACTTC.

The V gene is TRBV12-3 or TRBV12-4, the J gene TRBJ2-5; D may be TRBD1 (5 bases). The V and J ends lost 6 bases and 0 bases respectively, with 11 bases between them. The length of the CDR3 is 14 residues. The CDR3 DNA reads TGTGCCAGCAGAGCTACAGGCGACCAAGAGACCCAGTACTTC. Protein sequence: CASRATGDQETQYF.

In DNA, the CDR3 is TGTGCCAGCAGCGACATAGGGGTAAAAGAGACCCAGTACTTC. Translation gives CASSDIGVKETQYF. This chain links TRBV11-2 with TRBJ2-5; D is perhaps TRBD1 (5 bases). V lost 5 bases and J lost 3, with 13 bases in between. Per germline, CDR1 SGHAT and CDR2 FQNNGV. The CDR3 has 14 residues.

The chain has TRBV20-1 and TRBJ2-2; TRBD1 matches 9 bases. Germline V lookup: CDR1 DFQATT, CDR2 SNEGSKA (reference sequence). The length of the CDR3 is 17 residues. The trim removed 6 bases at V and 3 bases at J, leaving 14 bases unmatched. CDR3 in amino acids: CSAPTGGVGHDTGELFF. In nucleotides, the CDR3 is TGCAGTGCGCCTACAGGGGGCGTGGGTCATGACACCGGGGAGCTGTTTTTT.

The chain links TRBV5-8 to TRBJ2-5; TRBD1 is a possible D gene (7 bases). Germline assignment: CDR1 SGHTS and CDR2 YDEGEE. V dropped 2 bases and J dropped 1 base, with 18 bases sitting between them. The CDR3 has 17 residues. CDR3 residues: CASSLISEGAVQETQYF. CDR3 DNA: TGTGCCAGCAGCTTAATATCGGAGGGGGCGGTCCAAGAGACCCAGTACTTC.

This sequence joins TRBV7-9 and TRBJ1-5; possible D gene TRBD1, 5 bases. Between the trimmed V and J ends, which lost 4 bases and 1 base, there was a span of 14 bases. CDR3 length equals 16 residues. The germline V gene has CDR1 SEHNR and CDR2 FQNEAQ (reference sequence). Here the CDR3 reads CASSSGRGPSNQPQHF. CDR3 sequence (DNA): TGTGCCAGCAGCTCAGGGCGGGGCCCGAGCAATCAGCCCCAGCATTTT.

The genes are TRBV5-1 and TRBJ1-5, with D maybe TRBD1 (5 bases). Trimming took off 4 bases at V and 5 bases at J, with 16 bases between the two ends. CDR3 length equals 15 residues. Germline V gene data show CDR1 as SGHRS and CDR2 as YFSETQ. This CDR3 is CASSPGGQGYQPQHF. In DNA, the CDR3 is TGCGCCAGCAGCCCGGGGGGTCAGGGCTATCAGCCCCAGCATTTT. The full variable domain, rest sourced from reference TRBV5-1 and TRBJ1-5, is KAGVTQTPRYLIKTRGQQVTLSCSPISGHRSVSWYQQTPGQGLQFLFEYFSETQRNKGNFPGRFSGRQFSNSRSEMNVSTLELGDSALYLCASSPGGQGYQPQHFGDGTRLSIL.

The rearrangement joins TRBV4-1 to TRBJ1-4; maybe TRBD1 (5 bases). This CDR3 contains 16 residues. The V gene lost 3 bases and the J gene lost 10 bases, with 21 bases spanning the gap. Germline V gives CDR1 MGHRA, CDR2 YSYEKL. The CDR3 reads CASSQMGLHPRGKLFF. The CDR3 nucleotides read TGCGCCAGCAGCCAGATGGGACTCCACCCAAGGGGAAAACTGTTTTTT.

The CDR3 reads CASSYGPAGTTQYF. The DNA of the CDR3 is TGTGCCAGCAGTTACGGGCCGGCGGGGACGACCCAGTACTTC. The rearrangement joins TRBV6-1 to TRBJ2-5, with D possibly TRBD2 on 6 matching bases. In germline, CDR1 is MNHNS, CDR2 SASEGT. V was pared by 5 bases and J by 7 bases, with 17 bases between. CDR3 length: 14 amino acids.

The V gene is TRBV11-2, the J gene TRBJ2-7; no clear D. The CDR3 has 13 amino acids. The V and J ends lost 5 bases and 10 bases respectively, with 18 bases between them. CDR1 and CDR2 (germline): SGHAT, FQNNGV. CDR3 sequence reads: CASSRDSLPFQYF. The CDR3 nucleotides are TGTGCCAGCAGCCGAGATTCACTTCCATTTCAGTACTTC.

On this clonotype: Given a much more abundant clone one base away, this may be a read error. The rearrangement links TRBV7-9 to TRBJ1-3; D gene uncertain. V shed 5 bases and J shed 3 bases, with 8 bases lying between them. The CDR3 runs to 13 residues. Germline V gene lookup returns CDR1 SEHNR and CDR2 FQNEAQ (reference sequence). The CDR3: CASSHQSGNTIYF. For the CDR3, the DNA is TGTGCCAGCAGCCACCAGAGTGGAAACACCATATATTTT.

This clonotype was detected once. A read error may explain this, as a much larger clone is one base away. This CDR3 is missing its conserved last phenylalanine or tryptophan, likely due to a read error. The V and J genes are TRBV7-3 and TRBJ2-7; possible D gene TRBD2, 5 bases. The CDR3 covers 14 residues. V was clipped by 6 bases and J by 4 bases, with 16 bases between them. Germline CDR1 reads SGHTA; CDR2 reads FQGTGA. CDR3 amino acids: CASRRGYTVYEQYL. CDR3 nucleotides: TGTGCCAGCAGACGAGGGTACACGGTATACGAGCAGTACCTC.